The 23 T cell receptor beta chains reported below all come from one sample, sequenced in a study of Graves' ophthalmopathy and Graves' hyperthyroidism. TCR beta CDR3 amplification used RNA transcripts. HTBI primers primed a first-round RT-PCR, and a second-round multiplex PCR followed. TCRdb itself ran the multiplex PCR reads through MiXCR, one entry per CDR3 protein. The data contain 650,000 to 900,000 distinct CDR3 sequences, about 44% of them singletons. The sequencing sample was made of peripheral blood. These receptors came from an adult man with Graves' ophthalmopathy.

This clonotype was seen once. The J gene is TRBJ1-4, the V gene TRBV10-3, with 10 bases aligning to TRBD1. V lost 4 bases to trimming and J lost 6 bases; unmatched junction nucleotides: 8. Germline V gene data show CDR1 as ENHRY and CDR2 as SYGVKD. The CDR3 is 16 amino acids. The CDR3 is CAISATGTGDDEKLFF. CDR3 DNA sequence: TGTGCCATCAGTGCCACCGGGACAGGGGATGATGAAAAACTGTTTTTT.

In the case of this clonotype: A read error may be the cause here, since a much bigger clone is one base away. The chain combines TRBV2 with TRBJ1-2; D remains unclear. This CDR3 has 14 amino acids. The germline gives CDR1 SNHLY, CDR2 FYNNEI. The CDR3 spells CASSEGARGYDYTF. In DNA, the CDR3 is TGTGCCAGCAGTGAAGGGGCCCGAGGGTATGACTACACCTTC. The full variable domain, completed using reference TRBV2 and TRBJ1-2, is EPEVTQTPSHQVTQMGQEVILRCVPISNHLYFYWYRQILGQKVEFLVSFYNNEISEKSEIFDDQFSVERPDGSNFTLKIRSTKLEDSAMYFCASSEGARGYDYTFGSGTRLTVV.

This clonotype has just a few counts. The CDR3 sequence is CASSSSQYYYGYTF. The CDR3 coding sequence is TGTGCCAGCAGTTCGTCTCAGTACTACTATGGCTACACCTTC. The chain has TRBV6-1 and TRBJ1-2; no clear D gene. Trimming shortened V by 5 bases and J by 3 bases, and 13 bases separated the two germline ends. Germline loops: CDR1 MNHNS, CDR2 SASEGT. The CDR3 has 14 residues.

Notes on this clonotype: This sequence may be a read error, since a much larger clone differs from it by one base. The chain uses TRBV10-3 and TRBJ1-6; 7 bases are shared with TRBD1. The germline V gene has CDR1 ENHRY and CDR2 SYGVKD. This CDR3 has 14 residues. V dropped 4 bases and J dropped 11; count of bases not matched to a gene: 8. In DNA form, the CDR3 reads TGTGCCATCAGTGGGGGGGACAGTGCCACACCCCTCCACTTT. It codes for CAISGGDSATPLHF.

The gene calls are TRBV7-9 and TRBJ1-1; no clear D gene. The V end lost 1 base, the J end lost 0 bases, and 9 bases lay between the germline ends. CDR1 and CDR2 (germline): SEHNR, FQNEAQ (reference sequence). CDR3 length: 15 residues. The CDR3 loop is CASSLGGFMNTEAFF. CDR3 DNA sequence: TGTGCCAGCAGCTTAGGGGGTTTCATGAACACTGAAGCTTTCTTT.

There are a few counts of this clonotype. V gene TRBV24-1 combines with J gene TRBJ1-5; 8 bases map to TRBD1. V shed 4 bases, J shed 9 bases, and the junction held 10 bases outside the gene matches. Germline V CDR1 and CDR2: KGHDR, SFDVKD. The CDR3 consists of 15 residues. The CDR3 here is CATSDPGTGPRPQHF. The CDR3, as DNA: TGTGCCACCAGTGACCCAGGGACAGGCCCTCGGCCCCAGCATTTT.

The CDR3 loop reads CASSVVGNQYF. CDR3 nucleotides: TGTGCCAGCAGTGTAGTGGGGAACCAGTACTTC. The chain employs TRBV2 and TRBJ2-5; no firm D call. CDR3 length: 11 amino acids. Trimming pared 4 bases from V and 10 bases from J, leaving 10 bases between. CDR1 is SNHLY, CDR2 FYNNEI, per germline.

The chain combines TRBV2 with TRBJ2-3; no clear D gene. The CDR3 is 12 residues long. Germline CDR1 reads SNHLY; CDR2 reads FYNNEI. The V end lost 4 bases, the J end lost 5 bases, and 7 bases lay between the germline ends. CDR3 in DNA: TGTGCCAGCAGTGTTTCCGGAGATACGCAGTATTTT. This translates into CASSVSGDTQYF. Full variable domain (outside the CDR3, taken from reference TRBV2 and TRBJ2-3): EPEVTQTPSHQVTQMGQEVILRCVPISNHLYFYWYRQILGQKVEFLVSFYNNEISEKSEIFDDQFSVERPDGSNFTLKIRSTKLEDSAMYFCASSVSGDTQYFGPGTRLTVL.

The V and J genes are TRBV10-3 and TRBJ2-6, with 7 bases identical to TRBD1. The CDR3 consists of 15 residues. After removal of 10 bases from V and 0 bases from J, the junction contained 6 bases not matched to a gene. Germline V gives CDR1 ENHRY, CDR2 SYGVKD. CDR3 in DNA: TGTGCCACCTCACAGGGGTTCTCTGGGGCCAACGTCCTGACTTTC. Amino acid sequence: CATSQGFSGANVLTF.

The chain combines TRBV7-9 with TRBJ2-3; D is uncertain. Germline V CDR1 and CDR2: SEHNR, FQNEAQ (reference sequence). V was pared by 5 bases and J by 3 bases, with 9 bases between. The CDR3 contains 13 residues. CDR3 DNA: TGTGCCAGCAGCAAACGATCGACAGATACGCAGTATTTT. It translates to CASSKRSTDTQYF. Variable domain in full (rest from reference TRBV7-9 and TRBJ2-3): DTGVSQNPRHKITKRGQNVTFRCDPISEHNRLYWYRQTLGQGPEFLTYFQNEAQLEKSRLLSDRFSAERPKGSFSTLEIQRTEQGDSAMYLCASSKRSTDTQYFGPGTRLTVL.

This clonotype was detected a few times. The rearrangement links TRBV24-1 to TRBJ1-5, with TRBD1 as a possible D gene (6 bases). The length of the CDR3 is 17 residues. The V end was cut by 11 bases, the J end by 9 bases, with 31 bases between. Germline-derived CDR1 and CDR2 are KGHDR and SFDVKD. The CDR3 DNA reads as TGTGCCAGCAGCCGCGAGGGGGTTAGGGCTGCGGGTCCGCCCCAGCATTTT. Translated, it gives CASSREGVRAAGPPQHF.

V and J are TRBV11-1 and TRBJ1-4; the match to TRBD2 covers 12 bases. The J call may be faulty, since TRBJ2-2 better matches the DNA end. The CDR3 covers 17 residues. CDR1 and CDR2 from the germline V gene are SGHAT and FQDESV (reference sequence). The CDR3 sequence is CASSPPWTSGEYWELFF. Written as DNA, the CDR3 is TGTGCCAGCAGCCCCCCCTGGACTAGCGGGGAGTACTGGGAGCTGTTTTTT.

This clonotype was observed many times. The chain uses TRBV15 and TRBJ2-7; D unresolved. Germline-derived CDR1 and CDR2 are LNHNV and YYDKDF (reference sequence). The CDR3 spans 15 residues. Trimming removed 0 bases from V and 5 bases from J, with 14 bases in between. This CDR3 reads CATSRDFNTHHEQYF. CDR3 in DNA: TGTGCCACCAGCAGAGATTTTAACACCCACCACGAGCAGTACTTC.

This clonotype was found a few times. The chain has TRBV7-9 and TRBJ2-2; 11 nucleotides line up with TRBD1. In germline, CDR1 is SEHNR, CDR2 FQNEAQ (reference sequence). The trim removed 6 bases at V and 7 bases at J, leaving 7 bases unmatched. The CDR3 runs 15 residues. CDR3 residues: CASSRPGQGVGELFF. CDR3 DNA sequence: TGTGCCAGCAGTCGTCCGGGACAGGGGGTCGGGGAGCTGTTTTTT.

This clonotype was detected only a few times. V gene TRBV25-1 combines with J gene TRBJ2-2; D is perhaps TRBD2 (5 bases). The germline gives CDR1 MGHDK, CDR2 SYGVNS. The V and J ends lost 7 bases and 0 bases respectively, with 9 bases between them. The CDR3 covers 14 residues. This CDR3 reads CASTTTTNTGELFF. As DNA, the CDR3 is TGTGCCAGCACGACTACGACGAACACCGGGGAGCTGTTTTTT.

In its sample, this clonotype was seen once. The rearrangement uses TRBV20-1 and TRBJ1-4; TRBD1 agrees at 7 bases. The J segment lost 8 bases and the V segment lost 0 bases, leaving 6 bases of the junction unmatched. Germline V CDR1 and CDR2: DFQATT, SNEGSKA (reference sequence). The CDR3 runs 14 residues. CDR3 DNA: TGCAGTGCTAGAGATATTGGGGGACAGGAAAAACTGTTTTTT. It is translated as CSARDIGGQEKLFF.

As for this clonotype: This may stem from a read error, because a much larger clone lies one nucleotide away. This chain joins TRBV25-1 and TRBJ2-2; a weak D match, TRBD1 (5 bases). The CDR3 is 14 residues long. Germline V lookup: CDR1 MGHDK, CDR2 SYGVNS. V was clipped by 3 bases and J by 4 bases, with 9 bases between them. The CDR3 DNA reads TGTGCCAGCAGTGATACAGGCCTCACCGGGGAGCTGTTTTTT. Protein product: CASSDTGLTGELFF.

This clonotype occurred a few times. The chain links TRBV7-8 to TRBJ2-2, with D unresolved. Germline-derived CDR1 and CDR2 are SGHVS and FQNEAQ. The CDR3 is made up of 14 amino acids. V lost 2 bases and J 8 bases, leaving 12 bases between the germline ends. CDR3 nucleotide sequence: TGTGCCAGCAGCTTACTCTCCTCGACGGGGGAGCTGTTTTTT. This sequence encodes CASSLLSSTGELFF.

V gene TRBV2 combines with J gene TRBJ2-7; D possibly corresponds to TRBD1 (6 bases). CDR3 length equals 14 residues. Trimming stripped 5 bases from V and 1 base from J, with 12 bases between. The germline gives CDR1 SNHLY, CDR2 FYNNEI. CDR3 DNA sequence: TGTGCCAGCAGTTCAGGGGACGTGTCCTACGAGCAGTACTTC. It translates to CASSSGDVSYEQYF. The full variable domain, its missing parts supplied by reference TRBV2 and TRBJ2-7, is EPEVTQTPSHQVTQMGQEVILRCVPISNHLYFYWYRQILGQKVEFLVSFYNNEISEKSEIFDDQFSVERPDGSNFTLKIRSTKLEDSAMYFCASSSGDVSYEQYFGPGTRLTVT.

The count of this clonotype is one. At one boundary the junction diverges from the germline segment, which might be a read error. The chain recombines TRBV25-1 with TRBJ1-4; D may be TRBD1 (6 bases). Germline V CDR1 and CDR2: MGHDK, SYGVNS. This CDR3 is 17 amino acids long. For the CDR3, the DNA is TGTGCCAGCAATGAATGGATGTCAGAACAGGGCGGCGAAGAACTGTTTTTT. It is translated as CASNEWMSEQGGEELFF.

The chain uses TRBV12-3 or TRBV12-4 and TRBJ2-7; perhaps TRBD1 as D (6 bases). This CDR3 region has 16 residues. V shed 0 bases and J shed 8 bases, with 20 bases lying between them. The CDR3 bases are TGTGCCAGCAGTTTAGCGCTATGGGGGCGCAGGTACAAGCAGTACTTC. It specifies CASSLALWGRRYKQYF.

The chain's CDR3 is CASIEGQNQPQHF. CDR3 bases: TGCGCCAGCATAGAAGGGCAAAATCAGCCCCAGCATTTT. The genes are TRBV10-2 and TRBJ1-5; D remains ambiguous. Germline CDR1 reads WSHSY; CDR2 reads SAAADI. V lost 7 bases, J lost 4 bases, and 11 bases lay in between. The CDR3 length is 13 residues.

This clonotype was recorded many times. This chain joins TRBV7-3 and TRBJ2-5, with 11 bases that match TRBD2. The CDR3 has 15 residues. CDR1 and CDR2 from the germline V gene are SGHTA and FQGTGA. Trimming cost V 8 bases and J 2 bases; bases outside gene matches: 7. CDR3 DNA: TGTGCCAGCGGACTTAGCGGGGGGGTACAAGAGACCCAGTACTTC. It translates to CASGLSGGVQETQYF.